The T cell receptor (beta chain) described here comes from a study of cytomegalovirus exposure and HLA in healthy donors. It was with 60 Vbeta and 13 Jbeta primers that the PCR ran. Repertoires were generated with immunoSEQ multiplex PCR, while TCRdb's copy carries only in-frame clones and drops some. Of 150,000 to 200,000 clones listed, 80% to 90% are singletons. This CDR3 spans 15 amino acids. The germline gives CDR1 LNHDA, CDR2 SQIVND (reference sequence). Unmatched junction bases numbered 6, after V lost 6 bases and J lost 5 bases. The sample consisted of PBMCs. The sequence came from a male donor in good health and CMV-seronegative. The V and J genes are TRBV19 and TRBJ1-6; 8 nucleotides agree with TRBD1. CDR3 sequence reads: CASRLGQVDNSPLHF. CDR3 in DNA: TGTGCCAGTAGGCTGGGACAGGTCGATAATTCACCCCTCCACTTT.